These 32 T cell receptor beta chains originate from one sample sequenced in a study of CD8 T cells in acute hepatitis C reinfection. Time point reported: naive CD8 control sorted from an acute-time-point sample. Sequencing was performed with immunoSEQ multiplex PCR; in TCRdb, only in-frame clones are kept and a portion is missing. The sample lists over 35,000 clones, around nine tenths occurring once. What was sequenced was naive CD8+ T cells from PBMCs. These receptors were obtained from a man aged 25-40 years with chronic hepatitis C.

The rearrangement joins TRBV9 to TRBJ2-7; 14 bases agree with TRBD2. There are 15 residues in the CDR3. Germline V gene data show CDR1 as SGDLS and CDR2 as YYNGEE. V gave up 5 bases and J gave up 5 bases; unmatched junction bases: 6. CDR3 protein: CASSGTSGSLDEQYF. Written as DNA, the CDR3 is TGTGCCAGCAGTGGGACTAGCGGGAGCCTCGACGAGCAGTACTTC.

This sequence joins TRBV19 and TRBJ2-1, with 10 nucleotides matching TRBD2. The CDR3 is made up of 20 amino acids. Germline-derived CDR1 and CDR2 are LNHDA and SQIVND (reference sequence). Trimming removed 7 bases from V and 8 bases from J; junction bases left unmatched: 26. The CDR3 protein is CASNPLVAGRASGSTDEQFF. The CDR3 nucleotides are TGTGCCAGTAATCCCCTGGTGGCAGGGAGGGCTAGCGGGAGTACGGATGAGCAGTTCTTC.

The chain recombines TRBV6-5 with TRBJ1-1; no reliable D call. Germline CDR1 and CDR2: MNHEY and SVGAGI. The V and J ends lost 4 bases and 1 base respectively, with 10 bases between them. The CDR3 contains 14 residues. The CDR3 here is CASSLERWNTEAFF. In DNA, the CDR3 is TGTGCCAGCAGTTTAGAACGGTGGAACACTGAAGCTTTCTTT.

V and J are TRBV27 and TRBJ2-7; either TRBD1 or TRBD2 may fit D (5 bases each). V shed 2 bases and J shed 2 bases, with 16 bases lying between them. This CDR3 has 16 residues. Germline loops: CDR1 MNHEY, CDR2 SMNVEV (reference sequence). The CDR3, as DNA: TGTGCCAGCAGTTTAGGGGGACCCGTCGGACCCTACGAGCAGTACTTC. It encodes CASSLGGPVGPYEQYF.

The V gene is TRBV19, the J gene TRBJ1-4; D gene uncertain. The CDR3 runs to 14 residues. The V and J ends lost 0 bases and 4 bases respectively, with 6 bases between them. In germline, CDR1 is LNHDA, CDR2 SQIVND (reference sequence). This chain's CDR3 is CASSIDPLNEKLFF. The CDR3 DNA is TGTGCCAGTAGTATAGATCCGCTTAATGAAAAACTGTTTTTT.

Only one count was recorded for this clone. The DNA of the CDR3 is TGTGCCAGCAGTTTAGCGGGAGAGCTCCCGGAGCAGTACTTC. Its translation: CASSLAGELPEQYF. This chain uses TRBV28 with TRBJ2-7; 7 nucleotides match TRBD2. With V trimmed by 2 bases and J by 7 bases, 8 bases remained unmatched. This CDR3 contains 14 residues. Germline values: CDR1 MDHEN, CDR2 SYDVKM.

The CDR3 reads CASSFPGSYNEQFF. The CDR3 region has the DNA TGTGCCAGCAGCTTCCCCGGATCCTACAATGAGCAGTTCTTC. V usage is TRBV6-6 and J usage is TRBJ2-1; no clear D. This CDR3 comprises 14 residues. V dropped 6 bases and J dropped 1 base, with 10 bases sitting between them. Germline V gives CDR1 MNHNY, CDR2 SVGAGI (reference sequence).

This rearrangement joins TRBV4-2 to TRBJ2-7, with 7 bases that match TRBD2. This CDR3 spans 15 amino acids. Trimming cost V 1 base and J 2 bases; bases outside gene matches: 5. The germline V gene has CDR1 LGHNA and CDR2 YNFKEQ. CDR3 in DNA: TGTGCCAGCAGCCAAGGGACTAGGGAAGCCTACGAGCAGTACTTC. Encoded protein: CASSQGTREAYEQYF.

The chain combines TRBV4-1 with TRBJ2-3; D unclear. The CDR3 extends over 16 amino acids. CDR1 is MGHRA and CDR2 is YSYEKL in the germline V gene. The ends were cut back, 1 base at V and 0 bases at J, with 11 bases in the middle. CDR3 nucleotide sequence: TGCGCCAGCAGCCAAGTACGTATACCTAGCACAGATACGCAGTATTTT. This translates into CASSQVRIPSTDTQYF.

The chain employs TRBV13 and TRBJ1-1; D unclear. The germline gives CDR1 PRHDT, CDR2 FYEKMQ (reference sequence). Trimming removed 4 bases at V and 1 base at J, with 4 bases between. The CDR3 has 12 amino acids. The CDR3 region is CASSWQNTEAFF. The CDR3 coding sequence is TGTGCCAGCAGCTGGCAGAACACTGAAGCTTTCTTT.

The CDR3 nucleotides read TGTGCCAGCAGCTTAGGGTCCGGAGGGGCTGAAGCTTTCTTT. Its protein is CASSLGSGGAEAFF. The chain links TRBV7-2 to TRBJ1-1, with D perhaps matching TRBD1 (5 bases). Germline values: CDR1 SGHTA, CDR2 FQGNSA. Trimming took 1 base from V and 6 from J, leaving 12 bases between them. The CDR3 contains 14 residues.

The rearrangement uses TRBV30 and TRBJ2-7, with D maybe TRBD2 (6 bases). The V gene's germline CDR1 is GTSNPN and CDR2 SVGIG (reference sequence). Trimming left V 1 base short and J 4 bases short, with 8 bases between. The length of the CDR3 is 12 residues. The CDR3 protein is CAWSGLAYEQYF. The CDR3 nucleotides read TGTGCCTGGAGTGGCCTAGCGTACGAGCAGTACTTC. The full variable domain, in which reference TRBV30 and TRBJ2-7 provide the parts outside the CDR3, is SQTIHQWPATLVQPVGSPLSLECTVEGTSNPNLYWYRQAAGRGLQLLFYSVGIGQISSEVPQNLSASRPQDRQFILSSKKLLLSDSGFYLCAWSGLAYEQYFGPGTRLTVT.

The genes are TRBV14 and TRBJ2-5; the D is unclear. This CDR3 has 13 residues. V lost 5 bases and J 6 bases, leaving 13 bases between the germline ends. CDR1 and CDR2 (germline): SGHDN, FVKESK. For the CDR3, the DNA is TGTGCCAGCAGCTTCGGGTCGCGACAGACCCAGTACTTC. Its protein is CASSFGSRQTQYF.

The chain is built from TRBV7-3 and TRBJ1-1; TRBD1 agrees at 9 bases. This CDR3 has 19 amino acids. Germline loops: CDR1 SGHTA, CDR2 FQGTGA. With 0 bases clipped from V and 7 bases from J, the junction kept 18 bases outside the gene matches. The CDR3 region is CASSLTGPIQGAQRVEAFF. In DNA form, the CDR3 reads TGTGCCAGCAGCTTAACCGGACCCATACAGGGGGCGCAAAGGGTTGAAGCTTTCTTT.

This chain uses TRBV4-3 with TRBJ1-2, with a tentative D call TRBD1 (5 bases). CDR1 and CDR2 (germline): LGHNA, YSLEER. V gave up 0 bases and J gave up 8 bases, with 19 bases separating them. There are 16 residues in the CDR3. In nucleotides, the CDR3 is TGCGCCAGCAGCCAAGATCTAGGGGCAGTGACCGGCGGCTACACCTTC. As protein: CASSQDLGAVTGGYTF.

The rearrangement links TRBV27 to TRBJ2-1; D is unclear. The CDR3 is 15 residues long. V lost 3 bases to trimming and J lost 1 base, with 10 bases between them. Germline V gene sequence: CDR1 MNHEY, CDR2 SMNVEV (reference sequence). The CDR3 loop is CASSFPDSSYNEQFF. The CDR3 DNA sequence: TGTGCCAGCAGTTTCCCCGACTCTTCCTACAATGAGCAGTTCTTC.

The rearrangement joins TRBV7-2 to TRBJ1-6; perhaps TRBD1 as D (6 bases). The ends were cut back, 4 bases at V and 6 bases at J, with 16 bases in the middle. Germline V lookup: CDR1 SGHTA, CDR2 FQGNSA. This CDR3 contains 16 residues. CDR3 in amino acids: CASSYRGGQANSPLHF. The CDR3 DNA reads TGTGCCAGCAGCTACCGGGGGGGGCAGGCTAATTCACCCCTCCACTTT.

Here the CDR3 DNA reads TGTGCCAGCAGTTTAGGTGGGTCCTCCGAAGCTTTCTTT. Translating gives CASSLGGSSEAFF. The chain is built from TRBV27 and TRBJ1-1; the D is unclear. Trimming took 2 bases from V and 8 from J, leaving 12 bases between them. This CDR3 has 13 amino acids. Germline-derived CDR1 and CDR2 are MNHEY and SMNVEV (reference sequence).

CDR3 sequence (DNA): TGTGCCAGCAGCTTGGTGGGTCAGGGTCCCACAGATACGCAGTATTTT. It is translated as CASSLVGQGPTDTQYF. The chain combines TRBV11-2 with TRBJ2-3; perhaps TRBD1 as D (5 bases). Germline V gene lookup returns CDR1 SGHAT and CDR2 FQNNGV. V shed 3 bases and J shed 2 bases, with 15 bases lying between them. CDR3 length: 16 residues.

The CDR3 sequence is CASSPTINEQFF. The DNA of the CDR3 is TGTGCCAGCTCACCAACGATTAATGAGCAGTTCTTC. V gene TRBV18 combines with J gene TRBJ2-1; D unclear. Trimming cost V 2 bases and J 7 bases, with 6 bases left between them. Germline V CDR1 and CDR2: KGHSH, LQKENI. The CDR3 is made up of 12 amino acids.

The V call is TRBV10-1, the J call TRBJ2-1; 9 bases align to TRBD2. The J segment lost 9 bases and the V segment lost 4 bases, leaving 16 bases of the junction unmatched. Germline V gene sequence: CDR1 WNHNN, CDR2 SYGVQD (reference sequence). The CDR3 covers 17 residues. CDR3 sequence reads: CASSVWELAGFWGEQFF. Written as DNA, the CDR3 is TGCGCCAGCAGTGTCTGGGAGCTAGCGGGATTTTGGGGTGAGCAGTTCTTC.

CDR3 nucleotides: TGTGCCAGCAGCCCAGTGGGACAGGGGCGGCACGAGCAGTACTTC. This codes for CASSPVGQGRHEQYF. This chain joins TRBV27 and TRBJ2-7, with 10 bases matching TRBD1. Germline loops: CDR1 MNHEY, CDR2 SMNVEV (reference sequence). Trimming at V came to 6 bases and at J to 5 bases, leaving 10 bases not matched to a gene. The CDR3 is 15 amino acids.

The V gene is TRBV29-1, the J gene TRBJ1-3; TRBD1 matches at 8 bases. Looked up from germline, CDR1 is SQVTM and CDR2 is ANQGSEA. V lost 5 bases and J lost 0; bases outside the gene matches: 3. The CDR3 is 14 amino acids. In DNA, the CDR3 is TGCAGCGTTTGGACAGGGCCCTCTGGAAACACCATATATTTT. Its protein is CSVWTGPSGNTIYF.

This chain connects TRBV20-1 to TRBJ1-2, with no clear D. Germline assignment: CDR1 DFQATT and CDR2 SNEGSKA (reference sequence). The CDR3 is 9 residues long. Trimming pared 3 bases from V and 8 bases from J, leaving 4 bases between. CDR3 in amino acids: CSARNGYTF. The CDR3 nucleotides read TGCAGTGCTAGGAACGGCTACACCTTC.

The chain is built from TRBV18 and TRBJ2-7; the match to TRBD2 covers 10 bases. Trimming cost V 2 bases and J 4 bases; bases outside gene matches: 17. CDR1 is KGHSH, CDR2 LQKENI, per germline. CDR3 size: 19 residues. CDR3 in amino acids: CASSPIGPLEGLAFYEQYF. Written as DNA, the CDR3 is TGTGCCAGCTCACCAATCGGACCTTTAGAGGGACTAGCGTTTTACGAGCAGTACTTC.

This sequence joins TRBV2 and TRBJ2-7; TRBD1 aligns across 7 bases. The germline V gene has CDR1 SNHLY and CDR2 FYNNEI. The J segment lost 5 bases and the V segment lost 4 bases, leaving 5 bases of the junction unmatched. CDR3 length: 13 amino acids. The CDR3 nucleotides are TGTGCCAGCAGTGGCCCACAGGGGAACGAGCAGTACTTC. Translated: CASSGPQGNEQYF.

A word on this clone: Since no conserved phenylalanine or tryptophan closes the CDR3, a read error is the likely cause. The chain joins TRBV4-1 to TRBJ1-1, with a possible D match to TRBD1 (6 bases). The CDR3 is 14 amino acids. CDR1 and CDR2 (germline): MGHRA, YSYEKL. The ends were cut back, 6 bases at V and 5 bases at J, with 16 bases in the middle. CDR3 sequence: CASRNRVGETEAFL. In DNA, the CDR3 is TGCGCCAGCAGAAACAGGGTAGGGGAAACTGAAGCTTTCCTT.

The chain employs TRBV4-1 and TRBJ2-3, with 8 bases fitting TRBD1. Losses at the gene ends were 0 bases for V and 4 bases for J; bases not matched to a gene: 3. CDR3 length equals 15 residues. Germline lookup yields CDR1 MGHRA and CDR2 YSYEKL. The CDR3 spells CASSQDPGGADTQYF. In DNA, the CDR3 is TGCGCCAGCAGCCAAGATCCAGGGGGCGCAGATACGCAGTATTTT.

The chain couples TRBV5-5 to TRBJ2-7, with 7 bases lining up with TRBD1. With V trimmed by 3 bases and J by 0 bases, 3 bases remained unmatched. CDR1 is SGHKS, CDR2 YYEKEE, per germline (reference sequence). The length of the CDR3 is 14 residues. CDR3 nucleotide sequence: TGTGCCAGCAGCTGGGGACAGAGCTCCTACGAGCAGTACTTC. Translation gives CASSWGQSSYEQYF. Complete variable domain (other parts from reference TRBV5-5 and TRBJ2-7): DAGVTQSPTHLIKTRGQQVTLRCSPISGHKSVSWYQQVLGQGPQFIFQYYEKEERGRGNFPDRFSARQFPNYSSELNVNALLLGDSALYLCASSWGQSSYEQYFGPGTRLTVT.

In this sample, this clone turned up a few times. In nucleotides, the CDR3 is TGCGCCAGCAGCCAAGAGACGCGGGATTCCTACGAGCAGTACTTC. Its protein product is CASSQETRDSYEQYF. The V gene is TRBV4-1, the J gene TRBJ2-7; maybe TRBD2 (6 bases). The V end lost 0 bases, the J end lost 1 base, and 10 bases lay between the germline ends. The CDR3 covers 15 residues. Germline lookup yields CDR1 MGHRA and CDR2 YSYEKL.

This clone was detected only once. The chain employs TRBV4-2 and TRBJ2-7; the D gene is possibly TRBD1 (6 bases). The V gene's germline CDR1 is LGHNA and CDR2 YNFKEQ. The CDR3 extends over 21 amino acids. V lost 4 bases to trimming and J lost 0 bases, with 31 bases between them. The CDR3 spells CASSPYKKADRSFRSSYEQYF. CDR3 sequence (DNA): TGTGCCAGCAGCCCGTATAAAAAAGCCGACAGGTCCTTTAGGAGCTCCTACGAGCAGTACTTC.

The chain is built from TRBV6-6 and TRBJ2-7, with 9 bases lining up with TRBD1. Trimming cost V 4 bases and J 6 bases; bases outside gene matches: 10. The germline CDR1 and CDR2 sequences are MNHNY and SVGAGI (reference sequence). CDR3 length: 15 amino acids. This CDR3 is CASSSLRDRAGEQYF. Written as DNA, the CDR3 is TGTGCCAGCAGTTCACTTCGGGACAGGGCTGGCGAGCAGTACTTC.